The 27 T cell receptor beta chains in this list originate from one sample, sequenced in a study of cytomegalovirus exposure and HLA in healthy donors. Primers for the PCR totalled 60 Vbeta and 13 Jbeta. Sequenced by immunoSEQ multiplex PCR; TCRdb stores in-frame clones only, minus some. The sample has about 120,000 clones, over 65% seen once. Sequencing was carried out using PBMCs. These receptor sequences come from a man aged 25-45 years in good health and CMV-seropositive.

The genes are TRBV9 and TRBJ1-1; TRBD1 is a possible D gene (5 bases). Trimming removed 3 bases from V and 0 bases from J, with 9 bases in between. Germline assignment: CDR1 SGDLS and CDR2 YYNGEE. The CDR3 has 14 residues. For the CDR3, the DNA is TGTGCCAGCAGCGCTCGACAGATGAACACTGAAGCTTTCTTT. Translated: CASSARQMNTEAFF.

The gene calls are TRBV11-2 and TRBJ1-2; the D gene is possibly TRBD1 (6 bases). In germline, CDR1 is SGHAT, CDR2 FQNNGV. The length of the CDR3 is 16 residues. V was trimmed by 5 bases and J by 1 base, leaving 17 bases between them. CDR3: CASSPIRGGRNYGYTF. The CDR3 coding sequence is TGTGCCAGCAGCCCCATTAGGGGGGGCCGTAACTATGGCTACACCTTC. The full variable domain, completed using reference TRBV11-2 and TRBJ1-2, is EAGVAQSPRYKIIEKRQSVAFWCNPISGHATLYWYQQILGQGPKLLIQFQNNGVVDDSQLPKDRFSAERLKGVDSTLKIQPAKLEDSAVYLCASSPIRGGRNYGYTFGSGTRLTVV.

The J gene is TRBJ2-5, the V gene TRBV5-6, with 8 bases that match TRBD2. J was trimmed by 3 bases and V by 4 bases; bases with no gene match: 2. There are 13 residues in the CDR3. Germline CDR1 SGHDT, CDR2 YYEEEE. CDR3 loop: CASSLTSEETQYF. The CDR3 nucleotides are TGTGCCAGCAGCCTGACTAGCGAAGAGACCCAGTACTTC.

J is TRBJ1-2 and V is TRBV5-1; tentatively, D is TRBD1 (6 bases). This CDR3 spans 14 amino acids. Trimming took off 2 bases at V and 6 bases at J, with 14 bases between the two ends. Germline V CDR1 and CDR2: SGHRS, YFSETQ. The CDR3 sequence: CASSFAQGLDGYTF. The CDR3 DNA reads as TGCGCCAGCAGCTTCGCACAGGGTCTGGATGGCTACACCTTC.

CDR3 coding DNA: TGTGCCAGCAGTGGACAGGGTGGAAACACCATATATTTT. It specifies CASSGQGGNTIYF. The chain is built from TRBV6-1 and TRBJ1-3; 7 nucleotides align to TRBD1. The CDR3 runs 13 residues. V was pared by 4 bases and J by 3 bases, with 0 bases of the junction left unmatched. Germline CDR1 MNHNS, CDR2 SASEGT.

The gene calls are TRBV13 and TRBJ2-7, with 10 bases lining up with TRBD1. Losses at the gene ends were 4 bases for V and 5 bases for J; bases not matched to a gene: 5. The CDR3 is made up of 14 amino acids. In germline, CDR1 is PRHDT, CDR2 FYEKMQ (reference sequence). CDR3 amino acids: CASSSGTGENEQYF. The CDR3 coding sequence is TGTGCCAGCAGCTCCGGGACAGGGGAGAACGAGCAGTACTTC. Complete variable domain (other parts from reference TRBV13 and TRBJ2-7): AAGVIQSPRHLIKEKRETATLKCYPIPRHDTVYWYQQGPGQDPQFLISFYEKMQSDKGSIPDRFSAQQFSDYHSELNMSSLELGDSALYFCASSSGTGENEQYFGPGTRLTVT.

This chain joins TRBV18 and TRBJ2-7; D perhaps matches TRBD2 (6 bases). V was cut by 6 bases and J by 5 bases, with 17 bases left in between. Germline V lookup: CDR1 KGHSH, CDR2 LQKENI. The CDR3 totals 14 residues. CDR3 coding DNA: TGTGCCAGCTCCCGGTCCGGGACTTTGGACGAGCAGTACTTC. Its protein is CASSRSGTLDEQYF.

The chain carries TRBV13 and TRBJ2-5; tentative D call: TRBD2 (6 bases). Trimming removed 5 bases at V and 2 bases at J, with 18 bases between. CDR3 size: 16 residues. The germline V gene has CDR1 PRHDT and CDR2 FYEKMQ (reference sequence). CDR3 in amino acids: CASSTWAGRGQETQYF. The DNA of the CDR3 is TGTGCCAGCAGCACCTGGGCCGGGAGAGGGCAAGAGACCCAGTACTTC.

The V call is TRBV29-1, the J call TRBJ2-7; TRBD2 matches at 9 bases. Germline V gene lookup returns CDR1 SQVTM and CDR2 ANQGSEA. This CDR3 spans 13 amino acids. The V gene end was trimmed by 4 bases and the J gene end by 3 bases; junction bases not matched to a gene: 4. The CDR3 protein is CSVGAGGVYEQYF. The CDR3 DNA sequence: TGCAGCGTTGGGGCGGGGGGGGTCTACGAGCAGTACTTC.

In this sample, this clone turned up a few times. The chain uses TRBV4-3 and TRBJ1-2; 7 bases fit TRBD1. Germline loops: CDR1 LGHNA, CDR2 YSLEER. This CDR3 comprises 14 residues. V gave up 1 base and J gave up 8 bases; unmatched junction bases: 7. DNA of the CDR3: TGCGCCAGCAGCCAAGCTGCGGGACAGAGAGGCTACACCTTC. It encodes CASSQAAGQRGYTF.

The J gene is TRBJ2-7, the V gene TRBV6-1; TRBD1 agrees at 8 bases. Germline CDR1 MNHNS, CDR2 SASEGT. The CDR3 sequence is 13 residues long. The CDR3, as DNA: TGTGCTTCGGACAGGGATCGGGCCTACGAGCAGTACTTC. Protein: CASDRDRAYEQYF.

The chain is built from TRBV19 and TRBJ2-7; 11 bases align to TRBD1. The CDR3 sequence is 15 residues long. Looked up from germline, CDR1 is LNHDA and CDR2 is SQIVND (reference sequence). Trimming at V came to 6 bases and at J to 3 bases, leaving 7 bases not matched to a gene. The CDR3 DNA sequence: TGTGCCAGTAGGGACGCGGGACAGGGGGGCTACGAGCAGTACTTC. Amino acids: CASRDAGQGGYEQYF.

The rearrangement joins TRBV7-2 to TRBJ2-7; a weak D match, TRBD1 (6 bases). Trimming stripped 4 bases from V and 7 bases from J, with 14 bases between. This CDR3 spans 13 amino acids. In germline, CDR1 is SGHTA, CDR2 FQGNSA. The CDR3 region has the DNA TGTGCCAGCAGCTCGGGCAGGGGTCGGGAGCAGTACTTC. It specifies CASSSGRGREQYF.

The gene calls are TRBV6-1 and TRBJ2-7; the D is unclear. Germline V CDR1 and CDR2: MNHNS, SASEGT. V lost 6 bases and J 3 bases, leaving 9 bases between the germline ends. This CDR3 is 12 amino acids long. CDR3 bases: TGTGCCAGCAGCCCCCTCTTCTACGAGCAGTACTTC. This sequence encodes CASSPLFYEQYF.

The genes are TRBV6-5 and TRBJ2-7; 10 bases are shared with TRBD1. This CDR3 comprises 14 residues. CDR1 is MNHEY and CDR2 is SVGAGI in the germline V gene. V lost 5 bases to trimming and J lost 2 bases; unmatched junction nucleotides: 3. CDR3 in DNA: TGTGCCAGCAGTACCGGACAGGGGGCCTACGAGCAGTACTTC. Its translation is CASSTGQGAYEQYF.

The chain links TRBV4-1 to TRBJ1-5, with TRBD1 as a possible D gene (6 bases). Germline V lookup: CDR1 MGHRA, CDR2 YSYEKL. This CDR3 is 14 amino acids long. Trimming removed 2 bases at V and 7 bases at J, with 12 bases between. CDR3: CASSQRGYGQPQHF. CDR3 bases: TGCGCCAGCAGCCAAAGGGGGTATGGACAGCCCCAGCATTTT.

J is TRBJ1-3 and V is TRBV5-1; tentatively, D is TRBD1 (5 bases). The CDR3 loop spans 14 amino acids. Trimming stripped 5 bases from V and 2 bases from J, with 11 bases between. Per germline, CDR1 SGHRS and CDR2 YFSETQ. CDR3 protein: CASRPGTPGNTIYF. Written as DNA, the CDR3 is TGCGCCAGCAGACCCGGGACTCCTGGAAACACCATATATTTT.

The chain links TRBV19 to TRBJ2-1, with TRBD1 identical over 8 bases. Germline CDR1 reads LNHDA; CDR2 reads SQIVND (reference sequence). The CDR3 spans 14 residues. V lost 9 bases, J lost 1 base, and 5 bases stayed unmatched. CDR3 coding DNA: TGTGCCAGCAACGACAGGGGTTCCTACAATGAGCAGTTCTTC. Encoded protein: CASNDRGSYNEQFF.

The rearrangement links TRBV19 to TRBJ1-5; D remains unclear. Trimming removed 3 bases at V and 10 bases at J, with 13 bases between. CDR1 LNHDA and CDR2 SQIVND come from the germline V gene (reference sequence). This CDR3 is built from 13 residues. The CDR3 DNA follows: TGTGCCAGTAGTATCTCCGGACTTTTACCCCAGCATTTT. Translating it yields CASSISGLLPQHF.

This sequence joins TRBV28 and TRBJ1-1; TRBD1 might be the D (6 bases). Germline V lookup: CDR1 MDHEN, CDR2 SYDVKM. The CDR3 has 12 amino acids. Trimming removed 6 bases at V and 7 bases at J, with 12 bases between. This chain's CDR3 is CASRTGRVEAFF. The CDR3 DNA reads TGTGCCAGCAGAACAGGGAGGGTTGAAGCTTTCTTT.

This clone was counted a few times. The chain has TRBV18 and TRBJ1-1; 9 bases align to TRBD1. CDR1 KGHSH and CDR2 LQKENI come from the germline V gene. There are 14 residues in the CDR3. V gave up 5 bases and J gave up 1 base; unmatched junction bases: 2. The CDR3 DNA is TGTGCCAGCTCAGGGACAGGGACGAACACTGAAGCTTTCTTT. It codes for CASSGTGTNTEAFF.

The J gene is TRBJ2-7, the V gene TRBV29-1; a weak D match, TRBD2 (5 bases). The CDR3 loop spans 15 amino acids. Germline CDR1 and CDR2: SQVTM and ANQGSEA. With 1 base removed from V and 4 bases from J, the gap between germline ends came to 17 bases. The CDR3 loop is CSVEGGEKSLYEQYF. In nucleotides, the CDR3 is TGCAGCGTTGAAGGTGGGGAGAAGTCGCTGTACGAGCAGTACTTC.

The chain couples TRBV27 to TRBJ2-1; 14 nucleotides match TRBD2. With 3 bases clipped from V and 4 bases from J, the junction kept 5 bases outside the gene matches. CDR1 is MNHEY, CDR2 SMNVEV, per germline (reference sequence). This CDR3 contains 17 residues. CDR3: CASSLGTSGGLYNEQFF. The CDR3 bases are TGTGCCAGCAGTTTGGGGACTAGCGGGGGCCTATACAATGAGCAGTTCTTC.

The chain couples TRBV27 to TRBJ2-5; D is perhaps TRBD2 (6 bases). This CDR3 comprises 15 residues. CDR1 MNHEY and CDR2 SMNVEV come from the germline V gene (reference sequence). Between the trimmed V and J ends, which lost 7 bases and 7 bases, there was a span of 22 bases. The CDR3 sequence is CASTSLSGPPRTQYF. The CDR3 DNA reads as TGTGCCAGCACCTCTCTTAGCGGTCCACCCAGGACCCAGTACTTC.

A single count supports this clone. This chain joins TRBV7-3 and TRBJ1-1, with D possibly matching TRBD1 (5 bases). V gave up 4 bases and J gave up 11 bases, with 17 bases separating them. The germline gives CDR1 SGHTA, CDR2 FQGTGA. This CDR3 has 13 residues. This CDR3 reads CASSSTVGGVAFF. As DNA, the CDR3 is TGTGCCAGCAGCTCCACAGTTGGGGGGGTGGCTTTCTTT.

Remarks on this clone: The junction departs from germline at one end; a sequencing error may be responsible. Additional DNA sequences in this sample encode the identical CDR3. The V gene is TRBV7-2, the J gene TRBJ1-5, with 7 bases lining up with TRBD1. CDR3 length equals 18 residues. Germline V gives CDR1 SGHTA, CDR2 FQGNSA. The CDR3 region is CASSPHMGTVTSNQPQHF. DNA for the CDR3: TGTGCCAGCAGCCCCCACATGGGGACAGTTACTAGCAATCAACCCCAGCATTTT.

V is TRBV6-5 and J is TRBJ1-4; D remains unclear. V was pared by 2 bases and J by 4 bases, with 8 bases between. This CDR3 contains 14 residues. Looked up from germline, CDR1 is MNHEY and CDR2 is SVGAGI. The CDR3 DNA sequence: TGTGCCAGCAGTTACACCGGGAATAATGAAAAACTGTTTTTT. It translates to CASSYTGNNEKLFF.